These 24 T cell receptor beta chains were all obtained from the same sample, sequenced in a study of blood T cell repertoires in COVID-19. Using immunoSEQ multiplex PCR, the repertoire was profiled, and TCRdb retains in-frame clones only, with some absent. The sample shows tens of thousands of clones, less than 85% of them seen only once. Sequencing was carried out using peripheral blood. These receptors originate from a man aged 45 to 65 with acute or convalescent COVID-19.

DNA for the CDR3: TGTGCCAGCAGCCCAAGGGGGAGTGGCTACACCTTC. It yields the protein CASSPRGSGYTF. This chain links TRBV7-9 with TRBJ1-2, with D possibly matching TRBD1 (6 bases). The CDR3 is made up of 12 amino acids. Germline values: CDR1 SEHNR, CDR2 FQNEAQ (reference sequence). Trimming cost V 5 bases and J 7 bases, with 11 bases left between them.

About this clone: This same CDR3 is encoded by further DNA sequences in the sample. The chain links TRBV9 to TRBJ1-2, with TRBD1 identical over 7 bases. The CDR3 runs 14 residues. Germline lookup yields CDR1 SGDLS and CDR2 YYNGEE. V was pared by 0 bases and J by 7 bases, with 6 bases of the junction left unmatched. The CDR3 DNA reads as TGTGCCAGCAGCGTAGAAGACAGGGTTGGTGGCTACACCTTC. Translated, it gives CASSVEDRVGGYTF.

This sequence joins TRBV13 and TRBJ1-2; D unresolved. Germline CDR1 reads PRHDT; CDR2 reads FYEKMQ (reference sequence). There are 15 residues in the CDR3. Trimming left V 5 bases short and J 0 bases short, with 13 bases between. The CDR3 DNA reads as TGTGCCAGCAGCCCCCGTAGAGGCCCTAACTATGGCTACACCTTC. Its translation is CASSPRRGPNYGYTF.

This clone was seen once. V is TRBV6-5 and J is TRBJ2-2; TRBD1 might be the D (6 bases). Germline CDR1 and CDR2: MNHEY and SVGAGI. This CDR3 has 15 residues. Trimming removed 10 bases at V and 5 bases at J, with 20 bases between. CDR3 sequence (DNA): TGTGCCACCTCCCTTCGACAGGCGTTGACCGGGGAGCTGTTTTTT. Translated, it gives CATSLRQALTGELFF.

The CDR3 region is CSVEAPNFETQYF. The DNA for the CDR3 is TGCAGCGTTGAAGCCCCTAATTTTGAGACCCAGTACTTC. The rearrangement links TRBV29-1 to TRBJ2-5; D not resolved. There are 13 residues in the CDR3. The germline CDR1 and CDR2 sequences are SQVTM and ANQGSEA. V dropped 1 base and J dropped 5 bases, with 11 bases sitting between them.

The V gene is TRBV19, the J gene TRBJ1-5, with TRBD1 as a possible D gene (6 bases). The CDR3 contains 12 residues. With 5 bases removed from V and 5 bases from J, the gap between germline ends came to 7 bases. The germline CDR1 and CDR2 sequences are LNHDA and SQIVND (reference sequence). Written as DNA, the CDR3 is TGTGCCAGTAGTTACAGGGATCAGCCCCAGCATTTT. Its translation is CASSYRDQPQHF.

The J gene is TRBJ1-2, the V gene TRBV16; D is unclear. Germline V gene data show CDR1 as KGHSY and CDR2 as FQNENV. This CDR3 comprises 15 residues. Between the trimmed V and J ends, which lost 0 bases and 5 bases, there was a span of 13 bases. CDR3 residues: CASSQSTGELYGYTF. The CDR3 DNA reads TGTGCCAGCAGCCAATCTACGGGAGAACTTTATGGCTACACCTTC.

V and J are TRBV19 and TRBJ2-3; TRBD2 is a possible D gene (5 bases). From germline, CDR1 is LNHDA and CDR2 SQIVND (reference sequence). The CDR3 sequence is 14 residues long. The V gene lost 6 bases and the J gene lost 2 bases, with 12 bases spanning the gap. This CDR3 is CASRNPGDTDTQYF. The CDR3 coding sequence is TGTGCCAGTAGAAATCCCGGGGACACAGATACGCAGTATTTT.

V and J are TRBV9 and TRBJ2-3; 9 nucleotides line up with TRBD1. Germline CDR1 is SGDLS and CDR2 is YYNGEE. Losses at the gene ends were 3 bases for V and 2 bases for J; bases not matched to a gene: 1. This CDR3 is 14 amino acids long. This CDR3 reads CASSDRGLTDTQYF. For the CDR3, the DNA is TGTGCCAGCAGCGACAGGGGGCTCACAGATACGCAGTATTTT.

The V call is TRBV7-3, the J call TRBJ2-1, with 11 bases lining up with TRBD2. From germline, CDR1 is SGHTA and CDR2 FQGTGA. The CDR3 totals 13 residues. J lost 12 bases, V lost 5 bases, and 6 bases had no gene match. CDR3 in amino acids: CASSEGLAEMQFF. CDR3 DNA sequence: TGTGCCAGCAGCGAGGGACTAGCGGAGATGCAGTTCTTC. Full variable domain (outside the CDR3, taken from reference TRBV7-3 and TRBJ2-1): GAGVSQTPSNKVTEKGKYVELRCDPISGHTALYWYRQSLGQGPEFLIYFQGTGAADDSGLPNDRFFAVRPEGSVSTLKIQRTERGDSAVYLCASSEGLAEMQFFGPGTRLTVL.

Here the CDR3 reads CASSSTRYEQYF. The CDR3 DNA reads as TGTGCCAGTAGCTCGACTAGATACGAGCAGTACTTC. This rearrangement joins TRBV19 to TRBJ2-7, with D perhaps matching TRBD2 (6 bases). Trimming took 6 bases from V and 4 from J, leaving 10 bases between them. Germline loops: CDR1 LNHDA, CDR2 SQIVND (reference sequence). The CDR3 spans 12 residues.

The V call is TRBV7-3, the J call TRBJ2-2; perhaps TRBD2 as D (7 bases). This CDR3 has 15 residues. Germline V CDR1 and CDR2: SGHTA, FQGTGA. Trimming shortened V by 2 bases and J by 4 bases, and 11 bases separated the two germline ends. The CDR3 spells CASSLGGGGTGELFF. DNA of the CDR3: TGTGCCAGCAGCTTAGGGGGCGGGGGCACCGGGGAGCTGTTTTTT. The variable domain in full, with the rest retrieved from reference TRBV7-3 and TRBJ2-2, is GAGVSQTPSNKVTEKGKYVELRCDPISGHTALYWYRQSLGQGPEFLIYFQGTGAADDSGLPNDRFFAVRPEGSVSTLKIQRTERGDSAVYLCASSLGGGGTGELFFGEGSRLTVL.

V is TRBV7-2 and J is TRBJ1-2; 9 positions match TRBD1. The V segment lost 0 bases and the J segment 7 bases; nucleotides outside the gene matches: 9. Looked up from germline, CDR1 is SGHTA and CDR2 is FQGNSA. The length of the CDR3 is 16 residues. CDR3 protein: CASSLAAGQGRRGYTF. The CDR3 nucleotides are TGTGCCAGCAGCTTAGCGGCGGGACAGGGTCGCCGTGGCTACACCTTC.

The chain joins TRBV2 to TRBJ2-1, with D unclear. Germline V gene lookup returns CDR1 SNHLY and CDR2 FYNNEI. Trimming stripped 3 bases from V and 6 bases from J, with 3 bases between. This CDR3 contains 11 residues. The CDR3 bases are TGTGCCAGCAGTGATCTCAATGAGCAGTTCTTC. It yields the protein CASSDLNEQFF.

The table lists this clone with a few counts. V is TRBV19 and J is TRBJ2-1; D ambiguous. V lost 7 bases and J 6 bases, leaving 19 bases between the germline ends. This CDR3 is 15 amino acids long. Germline CDR1 and CDR2: LNHDA and SQIVND (reference sequence). The CDR3 DNA reads TGTGCCAGTAATGGCCGCGCGGATCAATTCAATGAGCAGTTCTTC. Amino acids: CASNGRADQFNEQFF.

For this clone: The same CDR3 can be traced to other DNA sequences in this sample. CDR3 amino acids: CASSPSRRTGINYGYTF. In DNA, the CDR3 is TGTGCCAGCTCACCATCGCGAAGGACGGGGATAAACTATGGCTACACCTTC. This chain connects TRBV18 to TRBJ1-2; D remains ambiguous. CDR1 KGHSH and CDR2 LQKENI come from the germline V gene. Trimming pared 2 bases from V and 2 bases from J, leaving 18 bases between. This CDR3 region has 17 residues.

The chain recombines TRBV7-9 with TRBJ2-7; 9 bases are a match to TRBD1. This CDR3 contains 16 residues. V was clipped by 1 base and J by 3 bases; unmatched bases: 7. In germline, CDR1 is SEHNR, CDR2 FQNEAQ (reference sequence). CDR3 in amino acids: CASSLGLTGGGYEQYF. For the CDR3, the DNA is TGTGCCAGCAGCTTAGGCCTCACAGGGGGCGGCTACGAGCAGTACTTC.

In this sample, this clone turned up a few times. Different DNA sequences within this sample yield the same CDR3. This chain links TRBV5-1 with TRBJ2-1; 10 bases match TRBD2. Germline V CDR1 and CDR2: SGHRS, YFSETQ. The CDR3 runs 15 residues. Losses at the gene ends were 0 bases for V and 5 bases for J; bases not matched to a gene: 2. CDR3 bases: TGCGCCAGCAGCTTGGTGCTAGCGGGGGACAATGAGCAGTTCTTC. Amino acid sequence: CASSLVLAGDNEQFF.

The V and J genes are TRBV27 and TRBJ1-4, with TRBD1 matching 12 bases. The CDR3 has 18 residues. Germline V gene sequence: CDR1 MNHEY, CDR2 SMNVEV (reference sequence). With V trimmed by 2 bases and J by 2 bases, 6 bases remained unmatched. CDR3 DNA: TGTGCCAGCAGTTTAGGCCCGGGACAGGGGGCGACTAATGAAAAACTGTTTTTT. As protein: CASSLGPGQGATNEKLFF.

V is TRBV5-1 and J is TRBJ2-5, with a possible D match to TRBD2 (6 bases). CDR1 and CDR2 (germline): SGHRS, YFSETQ. V was clipped by 4 bases and J by 1 base, with 8 bases between them. The CDR3 is made up of 13 amino acids. CDR3 nucleotides: TGCGCCAGCAGCGGGGGACTCCAAGAGACCCAGTACTTC. Its translation is CASSGGLQETQYF.

This chain connects TRBV9 to TRBJ2-7, with a weak D call TRBD2 (5 bases). V lost 3 bases, J lost 6 bases, and 10 bases lay in between. This CDR3 region has 12 residues. Germline lookup yields CDR1 SGDLS and CDR2 YYNGEE. CDR3 residues: CASSATEGEQYF. Written as DNA, the CDR3 is TGTGCCAGCAGCGCCACCGAGGGCGAGCAGTACTTC. The full variable domain, with the rest looked up from reference TRBV9 and TRBJ2-7, is DSGVTQTPKHLITATGQRVTLRCSPRSGDLSVYWYQQSLDQGLQFLIQYYNGEERAKGNILERFSAQQFPDLHSELNLSSLELGDSALYFCASSATEGEQYFGPGTRLTVT.

This clone was recorded only once. The chain couples TRBV28 to TRBJ1-2; the match to TRBD1 covers 7 bases. The length of the CDR3 is 12 residues. Germline V gives CDR1 MDHEN, CDR2 SYDVKM. V shed 7 bases and J 6 bases; nucleotides not matched to a gene: 5. The CDR3 spells CASKTGLDGYTF. The CDR3, as DNA: TGTGCCAGCAAGACAGGGTTGGATGGCTACACCTTC.

In this sample, this clone turned up a few times. This chain joins TRBV6-5 and TRBJ1-5; D ambiguous. CDR1 is MNHEY, CDR2 SVGAGI, per germline. Trimming removed 0 bases at V and 11 bases at J, with 14 bases between. The CDR3 covers 14 residues. Written as DNA, the CDR3 is TGTGCCAGCAGTTACTCGATACGGGGAGAGGCCCAGCATTTT. This gives the protein CASSYSIRGEAQHF.

This clone was picked up one time. This chain uses TRBV3-1 (or the pseudogene TRBV3-2) with TRBJ2-1; D might be TRBD2 (5 bases). The CDR3 totals 15 residues. Germline CDR1 and CDR2: LGHDT and YNNKEL (reference sequence). V was pared by 1 base and J by 9 bases, with 16 bases between. The CDR3 reads CASSQVGGYSGEQFF. The DNA for the CDR3 is TGTGCCAGCAGCCAAGTTGGCGGGTACTCTGGTGAGCAGTTCTTC.